Sequencing of this T cell receptor (beta chain) was carried out in a study of T cell clonotyping in hematopoietic cell transplantation (dated by TCRdb to the early 2020s). Looking at the study overall: The study collected some 140 blood samples from approximately 35 consecutive transplant recipients and their related donors. Recruitment of patients was conducted between late 2015 and January 2017, and follow-up was continued until late 2020 or death. Results the study describes overall, beyond this receptor: After transplant, TCR diversity in recipients dropped, and pathologically expanded clonotypes climbed progressively between day 30 and day 180. The sample size was limited, and CD4 and CD8 repertoire contributions could not be separated because cells were not sorted. Inverse Simpson Index values from donors and from recipients before transplant predicted broader TCR repertoire diversity after transplant. Only a small fraction of recipient repertoires overlapped donor repertoires, with over 95% appearing de novo at the given depth.

TCR beta CDR3 regions were amplified from genomic DNA with the immunoSEQ assay, a bias-controlled multiplex PCR using V- and J-specific primers. In a second PCR step, a proprietary barcode and Illumina adapter sequences were attached to the CDR3 amplicons. An Illumina MiSeq instrument was used to sequence the CDR3 libraries. Regarding the original processing steps: immunoSEQ Analyzer 3.0 was used for export and quality control, with R Bioconductor and Immunarch used for downstream analyses. Only productive rearrangements in the normalized downsampled data set went into calculating the repertoire metrics. Pathologically expanded clonotypes were defined as those larger than 5 templates in the normalized cohort. Repertoire diversity was measured with the Inverse Simpson Index. To capture all clonotypes, the CMV-specificity analyses were run on the non-normalized data set. Sourced from immuneACCESS, this table was stored by TCRdb with only in-frame sequences that have V and J called. A share of the clones is absent; for the studies checked, an unresolved V gene accounts for under half, and the remainder has no known explanation. From that table come the V and J calls and clone size; the DNA was used to work out D and trimming. This sample gives under 9,500 clones in total; around 79% of them show up just once. The top ten hold approximately 43% of the sample.

In the paper's terms, the time point label means: 180 days after allo-HCT. Blood samples were obtained from recipients approximately 28 days before transplant and at days 30, 100 and 180 after transplant. Nuclei Lysis Solution was used to extract genomic DNA from fresh or cryopreserved unfractionated peripheral blood mononuclear cells. The junction shows trimming of 2 bases on V and 7 bases on J, plus 17 bases between the germline ends. In the germline V gene, CDR1 corresponds to SQVTM and CDR2 to ANQGSEA. Counted from cysteine to phenylalanine, this CDR3 has 14 amino acids. The CDR3 DNA has 42 bases and is translated from base 1. A note on this clone: Its antigen is unknown. No clone much larger than this one lies a single base away; base qualities are absent.

The source was peripheral blood mononuclear cells, collected 180 days after allogeneic stem cell transplant. The TCR originated in a female patient aged 45 to 65 who had an allogeneic stem cell transplant from a related donor, so the T cells may come from the graft donor. Some clones in this sample may be carry-over from other donors' samples. Rearrangement joined TRBV29-1 to TRBJ1-2; the D gene identity is not certain. The sequence in DNA is TGCAGCGTTGAACCCGCGAGAGGACGAATTGGCTACACCTTC. This gives the protein CSVEPARGRIGYTF.